These 22 T cell receptor beta chains came from one sample sequenced in a study of identical twins (dated by TCRdb to about 2016). The library was prepared using 5' RACE. TCRdb shows the sequencer as Illumina HiSeq 2000. TCRdb took the public reads, trimmed them with fastp at Q25, ran MiXCR for clone calling and kept in-frame beta chains. Identical CDR3 protein sequences are pooled into one entry, listed with their most common genes and DNA. This sample gives 1,800,000 or so distinct CDR3 sequences in total; 25% to 35% of them show up just once. Approximately 0.29% of the sample comes from the top ten. Material for sequencing was cord blood. The receptors originated from a newborn girl in good health.

This clonotype was observed a few times. The chain employs TRBV7-9 and TRBJ2-1; TRBD2 agrees at 15 bases. The DNA end lines up better with TRBJ2-7; the J call may be wrong. The CDR3 runs to 20 residues. Germline-derived CDR1 and CDR2 are SEHNR and FQNEAQ (reference sequence). DNA for the CDR3: TGTGCCAGCAGCTTAGGGGGACTAGCGGGAGGCTGGAGCTCCTACAATGAGCAGTACTTC. It specifies CASSLGGLAGGWSSYNEQYF.

The table lists this clonotype with a few counts. The chain recombines TRBV12-3 or TRBV12-4 with TRBJ1-6, with D hard to call. The CDR3 contains 15 residues. V lost 2 bases to trimming and J lost 6 bases, with 11 bases between them. This chain's CDR3 is CASSLRATVNSPLHF. The CDR3 DNA reads as TGTGCCAGCAGTTTACGGGCGACCGTTAATTCACCCCTCCACTTT.

This clonotype was picked up a small number of times. The V and J genes are TRBV9 and TRBJ1-6; 9 bases match TRBD1. CDR1 and CDR2 (germline): SGDLS, YYNGEE. The length of the CDR3 is 15 residues. V was clipped by 0 bases and J by 11 bases; unmatched bases: 6. The CDR3: CASSVDGQGRAPLHF. The CDR3 DNA reads as TGTGCCAGCAGCGTAGACGGACAGGGGAGAGCACCCCTCCACTTT.

This clonotype appeared a few times. The chain employs TRBV5-8 and TRBJ2-7; TRBD2 is a possible D gene (6 bases). The CDR3 sequence is 14 residues long. Germline V gives CDR1 SGHTS, CDR2 YDEGEE. V lost 1 base and J 4 bases, leaving 12 bases between the germline ends. The CDR3, as DNA: TGTGCCAGCAGCTTGCGTCTAGCGCAGTACGAGCAGTACTTC. It encodes CASSLRLAQYEQYF.

Worth noting for this clonotype: Germline and junction disagree at one end, which may indicate a read error. The rearrangement joins TRBV12-3 or TRBV12-4 to TRBJ2-1; D might be TRBD1 or TRBD2, each matching 6 bases. This CDR3 region has 13 residues. The CDR3 region is CTSSLGGGNEQFF. CDR3 nucleotide sequence: TGTACCAGCAGTTTAGGAGGGGGCAATGAGCAGTTCTTC.

The chain carries TRBV7-9 and TRBJ2-7, with D possibly TRBD1 on 6 matching bases. V gave up 3 bases and J gave up 7 bases, with 25 bases separating them. This CDR3 region has 17 residues. CDR1 SEHNR and CDR2 FQNEAQ come from the germline V gene (reference sequence). The CDR3 nucleotides read TGTGCCAGCAGCTTGTCCGGGACAATTACATCCTACAATGAGCAGTACTTC. This codes for CASSLSGTITSYNEQYF.

The chain uses TRBV10-3 and TRBJ2-3, with 8 bases that match TRBD1. Per germline, CDR1 ENHRY and CDR2 SYGVKD. CDR3 length equals 15 residues. With 4 bases clipped from V and 1 base from J, the junction kept 4 bases outside the gene matches. Written as DNA, the CDR3 is TGTGCCATCAGTGTGTGGGGACAGGGCACAGATACGCAGTATTTT. Translating it yields CAISVWGQGTDTQYF.

This clonotype appeared a single time. A much larger clone lies one base from this, so it may be a read error. The J gene is TRBJ1-2, the V gene TRBV4-2; 7 bases line up with TRBD1. This CDR3 has 14 amino acids. Germline CDR1 LGHNA, CDR2 YNFKEQ. CDR3 DNA: TGTGCCAGCAGCCTTGACAGGGCCAGGGATGGCCACACCTTC. The encoded protein is CASSLDRARDGHTF.

This clonotype was counted only a few times. J is TRBJ1-1 and V is TRBV2; 7 nucleotides agree with TRBD1. V was clipped by 5 bases and J by 4 bases; unmatched bases: 10. The CDR3 length is 15 residues. The germline V gene encodes CDR1 SNHLY and CDR2 FYNNEI. CDR3 region: CASSTRSDRPTEAFF. CDR3 DNA sequence: TGTGCCAGCAGTACCCGATCGGACAGGCCCACTGAAGCTTTCTTT.

This clonotype showed up just a few times. The rearrangement links TRBV3-1 to TRBJ2-4, with D maybe TRBD1 (6 bases). The CDR3 totals 15 residues. Trimming removed 3 bases from V and 11 bases from J, with 20 bases in between. Germline CDR1 LGHDT, CDR2 YNNKEL (reference sequence). CDR3: CASSHPGQNYIVQYF. Here the CDR3 DNA reads TGTGCCAGCAGCCACCCCGGACAGAATTACATAGTTCAGTACTTC.

The chain employs TRBV11-2 and TRBJ1-4; D unresolved. Germline loops: CDR1 SGHAT, CDR2 FQNNGV. V was cut by 5 bases and J by 0 bases, with 10 bases left in between. The CDR3 spans 15 residues. CDR3 DNA sequence: TGTGCCAGCAGCGACTATCGATCAACTAATGAAAAACTGTTTTTT. This codes for CASSDYRSTNEKLFF. Full variable domain (rest looked up from reference TRBV11-2 and TRBJ1-4): EAGVAQSPRYKIIEKRQSVAFWCNPISGHATLYWYQQILGQGPKLLIQFQNNGVVDDSQLPKDRFSAERLKGVDSTLKIQPAKLEDSAVYLCASSDYRSTNEKLFFGSGTQLSVL.

In this sample, this clonotype turned up once. The chain uses TRBV20-1 and TRBJ2-7; TRBD1 matches at 8 bases. The ends lost 6 bases at V and 1 base at J; junction bases unmatched: 8. Looked up from germline, CDR1 is DFQATT and CDR2 is SNEGSKA (reference sequence). There are 14 residues in the CDR3. Here the CDR3 reads CSAPRTGRSYEQYF. The CDR3 region has the DNA TGCAGTGCCCCACGGACAGGGCGTTCCTACGAGCAGTACTTC.

This clonotype was recorded at least ten times. This chain connects TRBV5-1 to TRBJ2-7, with D uncertain. Deletions cut 0 bases from V and 3 bases from J, with 7 bases between. CDR1 and CDR2 from the germline V gene are SGHRS and YFSETQ. This CDR3 spans 13 amino acids. The CDR3 DNA reads TGCGCCAGCAGCTTGGTTTCCAACTACGAGCAGTACTTC. Residues: CASSLVSNYEQYF. Supplemented by reference TRBV5-1 and TRBJ2-7, the full variable domain reads KAGVTQTPRYLIKTRGQQVTLSCSPISGHRSVSWYQQTPGQGLQFLFEYFSETQRNKGNFPGRFSGRQFSNSRSEMNVSTLELGDSALYLCASSLVSNYEQYFGPGTRLTVT.

The chain couples TRBV6-1 to TRBJ1-5; D unresolved. The CDR3 consists of 16 residues. The V end lost 7 bases, the J end lost 1 base, and 17 bases lay between the germline ends. Germline CDR1 MNHNS, CDR2 SASEGT. CDR3 bases: TGTGCCAGCACCCATTTGGGGAGGACGAGCAATCAGCCCCAGCATTTT. It is translated as CASTHLGRTSNQPQHF.

This clonotype has more than one count but fewer than ten. The chain carries TRBV15 and TRBJ2-1; D not certain. Trimming took 2 bases from V and 13 from J, leaving 15 bases between them. Germline-derived CDR1 and CDR2 are LNHNV and YYDKDF (reference sequence). The CDR3 sequence is 13 residues long. CDR3 loop: CATSRQFQETQFF. The CDR3 region has the DNA TGTGCCACCAGCAGACAGTTCCAAGAGACCCAGTTCTTC.

V usage is TRBV6-2 or TRBV6-3 and J usage is TRBJ1-1; tentative D call: TRBD1 (5 bases). The CDR3 covers 13 residues. V was pared by 2 bases and J by 7 bases, with 11 bases between. Germline V gene lookup returns CDR1 MNHEY and CDR2 SVGEGT. The CDR3 sequence is CASSYGRAYEAFF. CDR3 DNA sequence: TGTGCCAGCAGTTACGGCAGGGCATATGAAGCTTTCTTT.

A few counts support this clonotype. This chain joins TRBV10-3 and TRBJ2-7; the D is unclear. Trimming pared 10 bases from V and 0 bases from J, leaving 22 bases between. Germline-derived CDR1 and CDR2 are ENHRY and SYGVKD. The CDR3 length is 16 residues. The CDR3 sequence is CASRHGTELSSYEQYF. In DNA, the CDR3 is TGTGCCAGCCGCCACGGTACGGAATTGAGCTCCTACGAGCAGTACTTC.

The J gene is TRBJ2-7, the V gene TRBV4-2; the D gene is possibly TRBD2 (6 bases). V was pared by 4 bases and J by 11 bases, with 12 bases between. Per the germline V gene, CDR1 is LGHNA and CDR2 is YNFKEQ. The CDR3 length is 11 residues. CDR3: CASSPLGGKYF. CDR3 coding DNA: TGTGCCAGCAGCCCGTTAGGCGGGAAGTACTTC.

The chain employs TRBV25-1 and TRBJ2-1; possibly TRBD2 for D (5 bases). V lost 3 bases, J lost 13 bases, and 10 bases lay in between. The V gene's germline CDR1 is MGHDK and CDR2 SYGVNS. The length of the CDR3 is 11 residues. DNA for the CDR3: TGTGCCAGCAGTGATTTGAGGGTCCAGTTCTTC. Translated: CASSDLRVQFF.

Written as DNA, the CDR3 is TGCAGCGTGAGCCCGGGACTGAACACTGAAGCTTTCTTT. This encodes CSVSPGLNTEAFF. The rearrangement links TRBV29-1 to TRBJ1-1, with D possibly being TRBD1 (5 bases). The CDR3 has 13 residues. Germline CDR1 is SQVTM and CDR2 is ANQGSEA. V was shortened by 6 bases and J by 0 bases, with 11 bases between the two germline ends.

The genes are TRBV5-1 and TRBJ2-1; no clear D. Trimming shortened V by 0 bases and J by 7 bases, and 20 bases separated the two germline ends. In germline, CDR1 is SGHRS, CDR2 YFSETQ. This CDR3 comprises 17 residues. CDR3 protein: CASSLARSFLMGNEQFF. CDR3 coding DNA: TGCGCCAGCAGCTTGGCCCGGTCTTTCCTAATGGGGAATGAGCAGTTCTTC.

This sequence joins TRBV27 and TRBJ2-5; 11 nucleotides align to TRBD2. J gave up 5 bases and V 8 bases, and 7 bases lay outside the gene matches. The CDR3 length is 14 residues. Germline V gene lookup returns CDR1 MNHEY and CDR2 SMNVEV (reference sequence). The DNA of the CDR3 is TGTGCCAGCGCTAGACTAGCGGGAAGTGAGACCCAGTACTTC. Encoded protein: CASARLAGSETQYF.